This entry is about one T cell receptor (beta chain). Its antigen is not known. Germline CDR1 and CDR2: LNHDA and SQIVND (reference sequence). The CDR3 runs to 18 residues. With 1 base removed from V and 0 bases from J, the gap between germline ends came to 16 bases. This entry belongs to a study of siplizumab effects on memory and regulatory T cells. TCRdb keeps only in-frame clones here, not all; method: immunoSEQ multiplex PCR. Of around 95,000 clones in the sample, approximately 92% were seen once. Study-level findings and limits: Many proliferating CD4+ or CD8+ clones remained unclassified. Roughly 80-96% of them could not be assigned either a naive or a memory phenotype. Contribution to the alloresponse seemed major for naive T cells, which also seemed more diverse than memory cells. Unstimulated subsets captured only a minor fraction of alloreactive clones.

The TCR was taken from a human donor in good health. The sample taken for sequencing was CD4+ T cells sorted from blood. The J gene is TRBJ1-5, the V gene TRBV19; no clear D gene. The CDR3 reads CASSIAPGSKNSNQPQHF. The CDR3 DNA sequence: TGTGCCAGTAGTATAGCCCCGGGGTCGAAAAATAGCAATCAGCCCCAGCATTTT.